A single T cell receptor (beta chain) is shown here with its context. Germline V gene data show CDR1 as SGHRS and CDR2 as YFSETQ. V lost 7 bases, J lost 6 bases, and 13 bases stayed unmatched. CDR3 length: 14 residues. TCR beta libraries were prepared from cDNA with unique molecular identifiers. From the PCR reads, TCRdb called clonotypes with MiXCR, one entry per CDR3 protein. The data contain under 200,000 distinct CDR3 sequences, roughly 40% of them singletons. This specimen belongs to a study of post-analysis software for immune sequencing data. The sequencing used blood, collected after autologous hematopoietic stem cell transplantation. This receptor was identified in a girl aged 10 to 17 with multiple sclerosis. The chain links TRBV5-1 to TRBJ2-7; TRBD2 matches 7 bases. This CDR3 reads CASGIGMAGAEQYF. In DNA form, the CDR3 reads TGCGCCAGCGGGATAGGAATGGCGGGAGCCGAGCAGTACTTC. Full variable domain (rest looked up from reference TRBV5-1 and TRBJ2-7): KAGVTQTPRYLIKTRGQQVTLSCSPISGHRSVSWYQQTPGQGLQFLFEYFSETQRNKGNFPGRFSGRQFSNSRSEMNVSTLELGDSALYLCASGIGMAGAEQYFGPGTRLTVT.